This TCR beta chain was profiled in a study of regulatory T cells in long-lasting Graves disease. Time point meaning: newly diagnosed GD, antithyroid drugs for less than 3 months. Following extraction of RNA from PBMCs, that RNA was used to make the TCR library. HTBI primers from iRepertoire and Arm-PCR of CDR3 regions yielded the TCR beta libraries. TCRdb independently ran MiXCR on the multiplex PCR reads; one entry per CDR3 protein. The sample contains over 500,000 distinct CDR3 sequences, 16% of which appear only once. The CDR3 is 13 residues long. CDR1 SGDLS and CDR2 YYNGEE come from the germline V gene. V was shortened by 3 bases and J by 5 bases, with 12 bases between the two germline ends. This sample also belongs to another study, concerning T cells in Graves' hyperthyroidism and ophthalmopathy. This second report adds: An absence of ophthalmopathy progression within 18 months meant stable Graves' hyperthyroidism.

The specimen was peripheral blood mononuclear cells (PBMCs), collected at new diagnosis, from a patient treated with antithyroid drugs. V gene TRBV9 combines with J gene TRBJ2-7; the D is unclear. This clonotype originated in a woman in her 30s with Graves disease. As DNA, the CDR3 is TGTGCCAGCAGCGCAGACGCGTTCAACGAGCAGTACTTC. Translation: CASSADAFNEQYF.